This T cell receptor (beta chain) emerged from a study of T cells expressing NK-cell markers. Study overall: The TCR beta repertoires were obtained from sorted CD3+CD56+NKG2C+, CD3+CD56+NKG2C- and CD3+CD56-NKG2C+ T cells.

The CDR3 is made up of 13 amino acids. Germline CDR1 SGHRS, CDR2 YFSETQ. Whole-study findings and limits: Similarly, these clonotypes led the CD3+CD56-NKG2C+ fraction as well in a handful of donors.

5'RACE template switching with UMIs generated TCR beta cDNA. TCRdb reprocessed the 5' RACE reads and keeps a single row for each CDR3 protein, giving no DNA. The sample table includes 200,000 to 300,000 distinct CDR3 sequences. Remarks on this clonotype: The target antigen is unknown.

The J gene is TRBJ2-3, the V gene TRBV5-1; the TCRdb call, TRBD1, lacks DNA for checking. This TCR was sampled from a woman aged 18-69 years in good health. The sequenced sample was blood T cells: a sorted CD56 or NKG2C T cell subset, CD4+ or CD8+ T cells, or bulk PBMC T cells (not recorded which). The chain's CDR3 is CASSSGVPDTQYF.